This passage covers 17 T cell receptor beta chains from one sample sequenced in a study of blood T cell repertoires in COVID-19. Clones were read by immunoSEQ multiplex PCR, and TCRdb kept only the in-frame ones, dropping some. The sample comprises about 150,000 clones, about four fifths of which are singletons, and 25% to 30% rests with the top ten. The material sequenced was peripheral blood. The source is a woman aged 60-75 years with acute or convalescent COVID-19.

The genes are TRBV28 and TRBJ2-3; D is unresolved. Trimming left V 6 bases short and J 2 bases short, with 6 bases between. The CDR3 covers 12 residues. CDR1 and CDR2 (germline): MDHEN, SYDVKM. The CDR3 loop is CASRLYTDTQYF. The CDR3 bases are TGTGCCAGCAGGCTATACACAGATACGCAGTATTTT.

The rearrangement joins TRBV5-1 to TRBJ1-5, with TRBD1 matching 10 bases. Germline CDR1 SGHRS, CDR2 YFSETQ. V trimming: 2 bases; J trimming: 2 bases; junction bases outside the gene matches: 4. This CDR3 has 16 amino acids. The CDR3 coding sequence is TGCGCCAGCAGCTTTGGGACAGGGGACGGCAATCAGCCCCAGCATTTT. It is translated as CASSFGTGDGNQPQHF.

The CDR3 spells CASSYQQFKNTEAFF. DNA for the CDR3: TGTGCCAGCAGTTACCAACAGTTTAAGAACACTGAAGCTTTCTTT. V gene TRBV6-5 combines with J gene TRBJ1-1; D not certain. This CDR3 is 15 amino acids long. The V gene's germline CDR1 is MNHEY and CDR2 SVGAGI. V shed 2 bases and J shed 1 base, with 11 bases lying between them.

This chain joins TRBV9 and TRBJ1-2; 12 bases line up with TRBD1. The CDR3 consists of 17 residues. J gave up 4 bases and V 3 bases, and 10 bases lay outside the gene matches. The V gene's germline CDR1 is SGDLS and CDR2 YYNGEE. CDR3 in amino acids: CASSDRDRGRTGYGYTF. The CDR3, as DNA: TGTGCCAGCAGCGACCGGGACAGGGGGCGCACCGGCTATGGCTACACCTTC.

This sequence joins TRBV5-1 and TRBJ2-1; 11 nucleotides match TRBD2. The CDR3 covers 16 residues. Germline lookup yields CDR1 SGHRS and CDR2 YFSETQ. J lost 4 bases, V lost 0 bases, and 3 bases had no gene match. The CDR3 is CASSLVASGGYNEQFF. As DNA, the CDR3 is TGCGCCAGCAGCTTGGTCGCTAGCGGGGGGTACAATGAGCAGTTCTTC.

The sample holds a few counts of this clone. As DNA, the CDR3 is TGTGCCAGCAGCACATCAGGGATTTCACCCCTCCACTTT. Its protein product is CASSTSGISPLHF. The chain links TRBV7-3 to TRBJ1-6, with D perhaps TRBD1 (5 bases). CDR1 SGHTA and CDR2 FQGTGA come from the germline V gene. V gave up 5 bases and J gave up 9 bases, with 11 bases separating them. The CDR3 contains 13 residues.

The genes are TRBV11-2 and TRBJ2-7; D might be TRBD2 (6 bases). V lost 5 bases and J lost 4, with 15 bases in between. CDR1 is SGHAT and CDR2 is FQNNGV in the germline V gene. The CDR3 runs 14 residues. The DNA of the CDR3 is TGTGCCAGCAGCATTGATATGGACTATTACGAGCAGTACTTC. Residues: CASSIDMDYYEQYF.

V gene TRBV7-9 combines with J gene TRBJ1-6, with 10 positions matching TRBD1. CDR1 and CDR2 from the germline V gene are SEHNR and FQNEAQ (reference sequence). The ends lost 1 base at V and 9 bases at J; junction bases unmatched: 3. The CDR3 sequence is 15 residues long. The CDR3 sequence is CASSLGTGGTSPLHF. In DNA, the CDR3 is TGTGCCAGCAGCTTAGGGACAGGGGGGACTTCACCCCTCCACTTT.

The chain carries TRBV19 and TRBJ2-2; TRBD1 agrees at 8 bases. Germline CDR1 LNHDA, CDR2 SQIVND (reference sequence). The V segment lost 6 bases and the J segment 1 base; nucleotides outside the gene matches: 1. The CDR3 totals 14 residues. CDR3 in amino acids: CASRGTGNTGELFF. CDR3 DNA sequence: TGTGCCAGTAGAGGGACAGGGAACACCGGGGAGCTGTTTTTT.

J is TRBJ1-6 and V is TRBV3-1 (or the pseudogene TRBV3-2); D is possibly TRBD1 (6 bases). The germline CDR1 and CDR2 sequences are LGHDT and YNNKEL (reference sequence). The CDR3 has 13 residues. Trimming cost V 4 bases and J 8 bases, with 9 bases left between them. DNA for the CDR3: TGTGCCAGCAGCCTGAGGACAGATTCACCCCTCCACTTT. Encoded protein: CASSLRTDSPLHF.

The V gene is TRBV27, the J gene TRBJ2-7; 10 bases agree with TRBD1. The CDR3 extends over 15 amino acids. Per the germline V gene, CDR1 is MNHEY and CDR2 is SMNVEV (reference sequence). V trimming: 2 bases; J trimming: 4 bases; junction bases outside the gene matches: 5. The CDR3 loop reads CASSLKAGQGYEQYV. CDR3 in DNA: TGTGCCAGCAGTTTAAAAGCGGGACAGGGGTACGAGCAGTACGTC.

The rearrangement links TRBV4-1 to TRBJ2-2, with D uncertain. Germline CDR1 reads MGHRA; CDR2 reads YSYEKL. The CDR3 has 14 residues. Trimming stripped 4 bases from V and 4 bases from J, with 10 bases between. CDR3 nucleotide sequence: TGCGCCAGCAGCCCACAACCGGGCACCGGGGAGCTGTTTTTT. This codes for CASSPQPGTGELFF.

J is TRBJ1-5 and V is TRBV18, with TRBD1 matching over 11 bases. Per the germline V gene, CDR1 is KGHSH and CDR2 is LQKENI. The length of the CDR3 is 16 residues. V was pared by 4 bases and J by 6 bases, with 8 bases of the junction left unmatched. CDR3 sequence (DNA): TGTGCCAGCTCACTGACTCCGGGACAGGGGGGTCAGCCCCAGCATTTT. Amino acids: CASSLTPGQGGQPQHF.

The rearrangement links TRBV2 to TRBJ1-5; no definite D call. CDR3 length: 14 residues. The germline V and J ends were trimmed by 3 bases and 5 bases, with 11 bases remaining between them. The germline CDR1 and CDR2 sequences are SNHLY and FYNNEI. The CDR3 loop reads CASSDSSGHQPQHF. The CDR3 nucleotides are TGTGCCAGCAGTGATTCCAGCGGTCATCAGCCCCAGCATTTT.

Turning to this clone: Compared with germline, one end of the junction differs, possibly owing to a read error. The genes are TRBV11-2 and TRBJ2-2, with 8 bases identical to TRBD2. The length of the CDR3 is 15 residues. CDR1 is SGHAT and CDR2 is FQNNGV in the germline V gene. The CDR3 here is CASSLYGRGSGELFF. Here the CDR3 DNA reads TGTGCCAGCAGCTTGTACGGGAGGGGTTCCGGAGAGCTGTTTTTT. The entire variable domain, with the rest obtained from reference TRBV11-2 and TRBJ2-2, is as follows: EAGVAQSPRYKIIEKRQSVAFWCNPISGHATLYWYQQILGQGPKLLIQFQNNGVVDDSQLPKDRFSAERLKGVDSTLKIQPAKLEDSAVYLCASSLYGRGSGELFFGEGSRLTVL.

This clone was recorded a few times. The chain has TRBV5-4 and TRBJ2-7; maybe TRBD1 (5 bases). The CDR3 covers 12 residues. Looked up from germline, CDR1 is SGHNT and CDR2 is YYREEE (reference sequence). Trimming took 6 bases from V and 0 from J, leaving 7 bases between them. CDR3 bases: TGTGCCAGCAATCAGGGCTCCTACGAGCAGTACTTC. Translation: CASNQGSYEQYF.

V and J are TRBV5-5 and TRBJ1-2, with TRBD1 identical over 7 bases. The germline CDR1 and CDR2 sequences are SGHKS and YYEKEE (reference sequence). The CDR3 has 15 amino acids. V lost 4 bases and J lost 0; bases outside the gene matches: 6. The chain's CDR3 is CASSHTGEANYGYTF. CDR3 bases: TGTGCCAGCAGCCACACAGGGGAGGCTAACTATGGCTACACCTTC.